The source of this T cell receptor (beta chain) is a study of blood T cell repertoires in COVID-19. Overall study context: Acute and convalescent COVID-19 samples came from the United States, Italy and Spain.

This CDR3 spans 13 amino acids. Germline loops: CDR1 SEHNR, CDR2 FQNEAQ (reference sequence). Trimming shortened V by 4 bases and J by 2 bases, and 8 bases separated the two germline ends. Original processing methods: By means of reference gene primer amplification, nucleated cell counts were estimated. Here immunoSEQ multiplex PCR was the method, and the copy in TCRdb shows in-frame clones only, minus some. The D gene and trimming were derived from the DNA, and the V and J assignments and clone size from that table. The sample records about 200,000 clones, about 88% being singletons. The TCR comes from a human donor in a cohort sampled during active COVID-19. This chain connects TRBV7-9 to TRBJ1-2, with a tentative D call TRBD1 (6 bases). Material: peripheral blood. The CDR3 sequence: CASSSDSNYGYTF. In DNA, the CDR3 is TGTGCCAGCAGCTCGGACAGCAACTATGGCTACACCTTC.